The clone carrying this T cell receptor (beta chain) showed up just once. Assay: immunoSEQ multiplex PCR; the TCRdb copy retains only in-frame clones and omits some. The sample lists some 97,000 clones; 87% were seen once. CDR1 and CDR2 from the germline V gene are SGHNT and YYREEE (reference sequence). The V end lost 3 bases, the J end lost 8 bases, and 24 bases lay between the germline ends. This CDR3 comprises 18 residues. This entry belongs to a study of T cell responses to AZD1222 COVID-19 vaccine. The specimen was peripheral blood, collected on day 0 of AZD1222 vaccination. The V call is TRBV5-4, the J call TRBJ1-6; possibly TRBD1 for D (6 bases). The TCR was taken from an adult in good health. The CDR3 loop is CASSWAPLGANPDSPLHF. DNA for the CDR3: TGTGCCAGCAGCTGGGCCCCCTTGGGGGCTAACCCTGATTCACCCCTCCACTTT. Full variable domain (rest looked up from reference TRBV5-4 and TRBJ1-6): ETGVTQSPTHLIKTRGQQVTLRCSSQSGHNTVSWYQQALGQGPQFIFQYYREEENGRGNFPPRFSGLQFPNYSSELNVNALELDDSALYLCASSWAPLGANPDSPLHFGNGTRLTVT.